This entry is about one T cell receptor beta chain. The antigen remains undetermined. The record originates from a study of shared clonotypes between healthy human individuals. Study-level findings and limits: Deeper or shallower sequencing was expected to change how clonotypes are shared among donors. Genetic and exposure-history diversity was limited by the small donor number.

V lost 4 bases, J lost 7 bases, and 6 bases stayed unmatched. In germline, CDR1 is LNHDA, CDR2 SQIVND (reference sequence). The length of the CDR3 is 15 residues. Genomic DNA from unsorted samples was obtained from 70 million to 90 million PBMCs (per sample). Measured with immunoSEQ multiplex PCR; TCRdb has only the in-frame clones, and not every one. The sample records about 500,000 clones, around 77% being singletons. This TCR derives from a woman in her forties in good health. Some clones in this sample may be carry-over from other donors' samples. V usage is TRBV19 and J usage is TRBJ2-7; 14 positions match TRBD2. Material for sequencing was PBMCs. The CDR3 is CASSRGLAGAGEQYF. CDR3 nucleotide sequence: TGTGCCAGTAGTAGGGGACTAGCGGGAGCAGGGGAGCAGTACTTC.